This TCR beta chain was observed in a study of shared clonotypes between healthy human individuals. Germline CDR1 SGDLS, CDR2 YYNGEE. This CDR3 has 14 amino acids. As regards this clone: A far larger clone is one base from this, pointing to a likely read error.

Sequenced by immunoSEQ multiplex PCR; TCRdb stores in-frame clones only, minus some. The table records about 480,000 clones, about four fifths of them present only once. The rearrangement joins TRBV9 to TRBJ2-7; 7 positions agree with TRBD2. The TCR comes from a woman aged 40 to 50 in good health. Some clones in this sample may be carry-over from other donors' samples. The sequenced material came from PBMCs. CDR3 region: CVSSVGAGTYEQYF. In DNA form, the CDR3 reads TGTGTCAGCAGCGTCGGAGCGGGGACCTACGAGCAGTACTTC. Combining the CDR3 with reference TRBV9 and TRBJ2-7 gives the whole variable domain DSGVTQTPKHLITATGQRVTLRCSPRSGDLSVYWYQQSLDQGLQFLIQYYNGEERAKGNILERFSAQQFPDLHSELNLSSLELGDSALYFCVSSVGAGTYEQYFGPGTRLTVT.